The present T cell receptor (beta chain) was sequenced within a study of radiotherapy plus CTLA-4 blockade in lung cancer. Overall study: Objective responses were observed in around 17% of patients, and disease control was achieved by about 30%.

Concerning this clone itself: Its antigen is undetermined.

Data came from immunoSEQ multiplex PCR; TCRdb stores just in-frame clones and leaves some out. The sample contains about 48,000 clones, roughly 80% of which appear only once. The CDR3 is 17 residues long. Points from the study as a whole: Tumor-derived TCR clones expanded in blood after radiotherapy plus ipilimumab.

The chain employs TRBV21-1 and TRBJ1-2. TRBV21-1 is a documented pseudogene. This clonotype was obtained from a human donor with non-small cell lung cancer who had stable disease on radiotherapy plus ipilimumab. This sample comprised peripheral blood, obtained from a patient treated with radiotherapy plus ipilimumab. CDR3 protein: CASSKDPGVGGYYGYTF. The CDR3 DNA is TGTGCCAGCAGCAAAGATCCGGGGGTGGGAGGGTACTATGGCTACACCTTC.